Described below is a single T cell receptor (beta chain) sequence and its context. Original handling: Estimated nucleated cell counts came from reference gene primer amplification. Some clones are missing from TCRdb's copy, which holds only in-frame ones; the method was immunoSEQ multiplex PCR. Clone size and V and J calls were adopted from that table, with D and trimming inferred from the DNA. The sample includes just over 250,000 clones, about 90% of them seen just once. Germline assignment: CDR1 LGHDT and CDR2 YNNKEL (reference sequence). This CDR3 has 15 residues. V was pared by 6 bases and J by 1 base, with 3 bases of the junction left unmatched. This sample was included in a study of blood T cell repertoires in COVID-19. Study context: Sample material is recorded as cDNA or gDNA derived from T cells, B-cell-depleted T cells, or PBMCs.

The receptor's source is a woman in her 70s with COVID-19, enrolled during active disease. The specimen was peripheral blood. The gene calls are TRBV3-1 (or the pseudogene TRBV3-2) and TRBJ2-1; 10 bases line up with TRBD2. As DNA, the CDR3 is TGTGCCAGCAGGAGGACTAGCGGTTCCTACAATGAGCAGTTCTTC. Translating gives CASRRTSGSYNEQFF.